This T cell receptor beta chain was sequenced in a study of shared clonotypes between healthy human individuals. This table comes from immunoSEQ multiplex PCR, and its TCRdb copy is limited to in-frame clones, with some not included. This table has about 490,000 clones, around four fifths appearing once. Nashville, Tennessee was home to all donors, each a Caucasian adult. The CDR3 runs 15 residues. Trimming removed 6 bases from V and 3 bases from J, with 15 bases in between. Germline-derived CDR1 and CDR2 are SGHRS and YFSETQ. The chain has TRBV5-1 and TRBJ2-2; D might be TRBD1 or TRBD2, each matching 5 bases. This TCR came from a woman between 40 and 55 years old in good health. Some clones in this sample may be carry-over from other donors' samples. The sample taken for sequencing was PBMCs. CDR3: CASKQRQGDTGELFF. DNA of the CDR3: TGCGCCAGCAAGCAACGGCAGGGAGACACCGGGGAGCTGTTTTTT.